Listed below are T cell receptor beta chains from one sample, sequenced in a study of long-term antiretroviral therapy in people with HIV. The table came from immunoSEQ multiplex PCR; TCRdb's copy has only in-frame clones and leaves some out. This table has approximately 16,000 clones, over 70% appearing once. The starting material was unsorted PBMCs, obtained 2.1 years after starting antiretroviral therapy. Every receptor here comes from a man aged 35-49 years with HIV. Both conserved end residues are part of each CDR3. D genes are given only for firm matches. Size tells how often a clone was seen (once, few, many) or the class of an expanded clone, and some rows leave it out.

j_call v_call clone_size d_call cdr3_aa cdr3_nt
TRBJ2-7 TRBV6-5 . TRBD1 CASSSTGNEQYF TGTGCCAGCAGCTCGACAGGGAACGAGCAGTACTTC
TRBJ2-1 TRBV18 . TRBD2 CASSPNRGGNEQFF TGTGCCAGCTCACCAAACCGGGGGGGGAATGAGCAGTTCTTC
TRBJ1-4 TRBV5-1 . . CASSTQGLDEKLFF TGCGCCAGCAGCACGCAGGGTCTAGATGAAAAACTGTTTTTT
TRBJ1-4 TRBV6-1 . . CAGAAGKDEKLFF TGTGCCGGCGCAGCAGGAAAGGATGAAAAACTGTTTTTT
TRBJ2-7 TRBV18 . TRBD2 CASSTSAGGSGYEQYF TGTGCCAGCTCCACCTCCGCGGGGGGATCGGGCTACGAGCAGTACTTC
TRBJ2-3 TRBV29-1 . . CSVTYTGDTQYF TGCAGCGTTACATACACAGGGGATACGCAGTATTTT
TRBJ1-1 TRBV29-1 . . CSVEDGQNTEAFF TGCAGCGTTGAAGATGGTCAGAACACTGAAGCTTTCTTT
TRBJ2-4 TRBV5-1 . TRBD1 CASSLAWDSLAKNIQYF TGCGCCAGCAGCTTGGCTTGGGACAGCCTAGCCAAAAACATTCAGTACTTC
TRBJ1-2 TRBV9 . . CASRGQTVNYGYTF TGTGCCAGCAGAGGACAGACGGTTAACTATGGCTACACCTTC
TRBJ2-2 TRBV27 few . CASSRINTGELFF TGTGCCAGCTCCCGGATCAACACCGGGGAGCTGTTTTTT
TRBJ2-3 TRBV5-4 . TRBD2 CASSDSGGGASTDTQYF TGTGCCAGCAGCGATAGCGGGGGGGGAGCTAGCACAGATACGCAGTATTTT
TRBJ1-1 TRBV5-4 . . CASQIGVMNTEAFF TGTGCCTCTCAGATCGGGGTGATGAACACTGAAGCTTTCTTT
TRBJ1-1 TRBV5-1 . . CASSSNGNTEAFF TGCGCCAGCAGCTCGAACGGGAACACTGAAGCTTTCTTT
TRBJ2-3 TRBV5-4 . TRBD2 CASSWLAGATSTDTQYF TGTGCCAGCAGCTGGTTAGCGGGGGCCACTAGCACAGATACGCAGTATTTT
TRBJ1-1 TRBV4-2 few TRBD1 CASSQVTGSTEAFF TGTGCCAGCAGCCAGGTGACAGGGAGCACTGAAGCTTTCTTT
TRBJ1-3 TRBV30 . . CAWSKGDGNTIYF TGTGCCTGGAGTAAGGGCGATGGAAACACCATATATTTT
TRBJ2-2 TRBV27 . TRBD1 CASKDRGGWTGELFF TGTGCCAGCAAAGACAGGGGGGGATGGACCGGGGAGCTGTTTTTT
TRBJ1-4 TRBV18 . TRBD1 CASSPRKGAVNEKLFF TGTGCCAGCTCCCCACGGAAGGGGGCAGTGAATGAAAAACTGTTTTTT
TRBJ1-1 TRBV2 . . CASSEEMGLNTEAFF TGTGCCAGCAGTGAAGAAATGGGGCTGAACACTGAAGCTTTCTTT
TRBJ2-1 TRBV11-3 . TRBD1 CASSLGTGSYNEQFF TGTGCCAGCAGCTTAGGGACAGGGTCCTACAATGAGCAGTTCTTC
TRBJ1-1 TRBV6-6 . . CASSSTSLLGEAFF TGTGCCAGCAGTTCTACGTCCCTACTTGGGGAAGCTTTCTTT
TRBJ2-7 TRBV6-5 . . CASSYGGGGYEQYF TGTGCCAGCAGTTACGGGGGGGGCGGCTACGAGCAGTACTTC
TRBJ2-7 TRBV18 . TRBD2 CASSPGLAGGSSYEQYF TGTGCCAGCTCACCCGGACTAGCGGGGGGGTCCTCCTACGAGCAGTACTTC
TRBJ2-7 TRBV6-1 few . CASTLGLYEQYF TGTGCCAGCACCCTGGGACTCTACGAGCAGTACTTC
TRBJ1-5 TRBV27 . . CASSLGGPNQPQHF TGTGCCAGCAGTTTAGGGGGGCCAAATCAGCCCCAGCATTTT
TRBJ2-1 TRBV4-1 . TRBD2 CASSQGTSGGRGDEQFF TGCGCCAGCAGCCAAGGGACTAGCGGCGGCCGGGGCGATGAGCAGTTCTTC
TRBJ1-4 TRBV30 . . CAWSLRWLPDEAGQKLFF TGTGCCTGGAGCTTACGGTGGCTCCCCGACGAGGCCGGTCAAAAACTGTTTTTT
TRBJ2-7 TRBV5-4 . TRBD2 CASSLAGRPFSEQYF TGTGCCAGCAGCTTAGCGGGGCGGCCTTTTAGCGAGCAGTACTTC